This T cell receptor (beta chain) emerged from a study of control samples from healthy donors and cancer patients. Using immunoSEQ multiplex PCR, the repertoire was profiled, and TCRdb retains in-frame clones only, with some absent. This repertoire shows about 130,000 clones, over 75% found once; its top ten account for over 2%. The CDR3 is made up of 16 amino acids. CDR1 and CDR2 (germline): SGDLS, YYNGEE. V lost 0 bases to trimming and J lost 3 bases; unmatched junction nucleotides: 4. The receptor comes from a man between 18 and 35 years old in good health. The V call is TRBV9, the J call TRBJ2-1; 9 positions agree with TRBD2. The sample consisted of blood. The CDR3 loop is CASSVVVTSGYNEQFF. The CDR3 nucleotides read TGTGCCAGCAGCGTAGTCGTGACTAGCGGCTACAATGAGCAGTTCTTC.